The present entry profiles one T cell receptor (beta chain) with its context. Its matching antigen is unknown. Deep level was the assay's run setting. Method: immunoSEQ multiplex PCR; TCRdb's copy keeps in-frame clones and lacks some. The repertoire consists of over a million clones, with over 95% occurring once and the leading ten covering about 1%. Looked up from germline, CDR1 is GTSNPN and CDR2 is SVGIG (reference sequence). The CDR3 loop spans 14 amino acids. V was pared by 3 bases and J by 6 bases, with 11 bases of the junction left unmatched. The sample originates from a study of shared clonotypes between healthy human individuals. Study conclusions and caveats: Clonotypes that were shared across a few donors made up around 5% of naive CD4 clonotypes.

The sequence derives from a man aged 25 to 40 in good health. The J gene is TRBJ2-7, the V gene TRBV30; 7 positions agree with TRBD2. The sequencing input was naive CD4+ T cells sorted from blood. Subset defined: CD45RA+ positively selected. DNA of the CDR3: TGTGCCTGGAGCCCGGGACTACCCGTAGGCGAGCAGTACTTC. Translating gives CAWSPGLPVGEQYF.